This T cell receptor (beta chain) was identified during a study of blood T cell repertoires in COVID-19 (TCRdb year 2020). Regarding the research as a whole: Samples covering the acute and convalescent phases of COVID-19 were provided by collaborators in the United States, Italy and Spain. The samples were drawn from the first 160 participants of the ongoing ImmuneRACE study and from 1,254 subjects provided by 6 global collaborators. A de-identified subject ID, COVID-19 status, age in years and sex were almost always included in the sample metadata. The repertoires were released in a freely available public database intended as a resource for research on the immune response to SARS-CoV-2. Deeply sampled blood TCRbeta repertoires from subjects exposed to, actively infected with, or recovered from COVID-19 were included in the dataset. The material from the prospective study consisted of cDNA or gDNA derived from T cells, B-cell-depleted T cells, or PBMCs. HLA class I and class II types, where available, came from metadata supplied by the sample provider rather than from assay-based typing.

Collaborating institutions collected whole blood in K2EDTA tubes following their own protocols. For TCRbeta analysis, collaborators shipped samples as frozen whole blood, isolated PBMCs, or DNA extracted from either of those sample types. Findings and caveats that apply to the study as a whole: Clinical and demographic metadata were provided uncurated, with the amount varying by source and participant.

V is trimmed back by 4 bases and J by 4 bases, and the junction contains 3 bases that no gene match accounts for. Inclusive of the bounding cysteine and phenylalanine, the CDR3 is 13 residues long. Left in the record is the CDR3 DNA by itself, 39 bases read in frame from the first base. CDR1 and CDR2 are read off the germline V gene as MGHRA and YSYEKL. The count of this clone is one. Its antigen specificity is not known. No much larger clonotype is one base removed from it; base qualities were not supplied. TCRbeta CDR3 regions were amplified from genomic DNA by means of the immunoSEQ Assay, a bias-controlled multiplex PCR. The authors processed their data as follows. Within the assay, amplification of reference gene primers was used to estimate how many nucleated cells each sample contained. Sequence reads were collapsed and filtered to measure the absolute abundance of every unique TCRbeta CDR3 rearrangement. For each sample, productive Simpson clonality was calculated as the square root of Simpson's diversity index over productive rearrangements. TCRdb's version of the immuneACCESS table is confined to in-frame rearrangements and falls short of the full clone set. An unresolved V gene accounts for under half of the shortfall where checked; the remainder is of unknown origin. The V and J calls and the clone size are those of that table, but D and trimming were determined from the DNA. The sample profile shows 250,000 to 300,000 clones; 81% of them were found once. The ten largest clones capture 2.5% to 3% of the sample.

Material: peripheral blood. The rearrangement joined TRBV4-1 to TRBJ2-5; 7 junctional bases match TRBD2. The TCR was taken from a woman aged 55-69 years with active or convalescent COVID-19. The DNA reads TGCGCCAGCAGCCGGTCGGGGGGAGAGACCCAGTACTTC. It translates as CASSRSGGETQYF.